This TCR beta chain was documented in a study of cytotoxic CD8 clonotypes in ibrutinib-treated CLL. From germline, CDR1 is ENHRY and CDR2 SYGVKD. The CDR3 covers 13 residues. Trimming took 5 bases from V and 2 from J, leaving 9 bases between them. Of note for this clone: Its antigen is unidentified.

Produced via immunoSEQ multiplex PCR; TCRdb's table is partial and in-frame only. Of 42,000 or so clones listed, approximately 71% are singletons. General study results and limits: Clonality (at baseline) was higher than in age-matched healthy donors and tracked circulating CD8+ T-cell counts.

Sequenced here: PBMCs, sampled at disease progression, from a patient treated with ibrutinib. This rearrangement joins TRBV10-3 to TRBJ2-5, with D tentatively TRBD2 (6 bases). The clonotype comes from a human donor with chronic lymphocytic leukemia. The CDR3 nucleotides read TGTGCCATCAGTCCCGGGGGACAAGAGACCCAGTACTTC. Its protein product is CAISPGGQETQYF.